This T cell receptor beta chain came from a study of blood T cell repertoires in COVID-19. About the study: Whether acute or convalescent, the COVID-19 samples came from the United States, Italy and Spain. T cells, B-cell-depleted T cells, or PBMCs provided the cDNA or gDNA that served as material.

For this clone: Other DNA sequences in the same sample also yield this CDR3.

There are 15 residues in the CDR3. Germline-derived CDR1 and CDR2 are SGHTA and FQGNSA. Trimming stripped 3 bases from V and 2 bases from J, with 12 bases between. Original data processing: Amplification of reference gene primers was used by the study to estimate nucleated cell counts. Here immunoSEQ multiplex PCR was the method, and the copy in TCRdb shows in-frame clones only, minus some. V and J calls and clone size come straight from that table; D and trimming were deduced from the DNA. The repertoire holds 140,000 to 150,000 clones, with around nine tenths as singletons. The gene calls are TRBV7-2 and TRBJ2-3; D is undetermined. This receptor was identified in a human donor in a cohort sampled during active COVID-19. The sample comprised peripheral blood. The CDR3 bases are TGTGCCAGCAGCTTTGACCGCGGTAACACAGATACGCAGTATTTT. Its protein is CASSFDRGNTDTQYF.